This T cell receptor beta chain comes out of a study of T cell responses to AZD1222 COVID-19 vaccine. Study context: Samples with a second dose at about 4 or about 12 weeks were pooled together. Broader study findings: Clonal diversity was possibly underestimated, and the donors were mostly white British, with more females. Spike-specific TCR repertoires showed rising breadth and depth after two AZD1222 doses.

Notes on this clone: Its target is not known.

Produced via immunoSEQ multiplex PCR; TCRdb's table is partial and in-frame only. The sample has 50,000 or so clones; 80% to 90% are singletons. The sequenced sample was peripheral blood, obtained on day 0 of AZD1222 vaccination. This TCR came from an adult in good health.

Written as DNA, the CDR3 is TGTGCCAGCGGCCAATGGAGCGCAGGGGAAAAACTGTTTTTT. Translation gives CASGQWSAGEKLFF. V is TRBV2 and J is TRBJ1-4; D might be TRBD1 (5 bases). Germline V gene lookup returns CDR1 SNHLY and CDR2 FYNNEI. Trimming left V 8 bases short and J 8 bases short, with 18 bases between. The CDR3 consists of 14 residues.